These T cell receptor beta chains were read from a single sample in a study of blood T cell repertoires in COVID-19. The table came from immunoSEQ multiplex PCR; TCRdb's copy has only in-frame clones and leaves some out. The sample has roughly 160,000 clones, approximately 83% seen once. The sequenced material came from PBMCs or T cells enriched from blood (not recorded which). The source of these receptors is a woman aged 60-75 years who had recovered from COVID-19. Both conserved end residues are part of each CDR3. A D gene is named only where the DNA matches it firmly. Size is stated for part of the rows, as once, few or many counts, or as a class when the clone is expanded.

clone_size,v_call,d_call,j_call,cdr3_aa,cdr3_nt
NA,TRBV29-1,TRBD2,TRBJ2-5,CSVRLAGRETQYF,TGCAGCGTCCGGCTAGCGGGAAGAGAGACCCAGTACTTC
few,TRBV7-8,TRBD1,TRBJ2-2,CASSSRTGGTTGELFF,TGTGCCAGCAGCTCGAGGACAGGGGGGACCACCGGGGAGCTGTTTTTT
few,TRBV2,TRBD1,TRBJ1-1,CASSWGQGGTEAFF,TGTGCCAGCAGCTGGGGACAGGGTGGCACTGAAGCTTTCTTT
NA,TRBV7-3,NA,TRBJ2-1,CASSSGDNEQFF,TGTGCCAGCAGCTCCGGGGACAATGAGCAGTTCTTC
NA,TRBV12-3/TRBV12-4,NA,TRBJ1-6,CASSLSRGSLHF,TGTGCCAGCAGTTTGAGCAGGGGATCCCTCCACTTT
NA,TRBV7-3,NA,TRBJ2-3,CASSFSNPTDTQYF,TGTGCCAGCAGCTTCTCTAACCCGACAGATACGCAGTATTTT
few,TRBV4-1,NA,TRBJ2-1,CASSPPGAGRNEQFF,TGCGCCAGCAGCCCCCCGGGTGCGGGTAGGAATGAGCAGTTCTTC
NA,TRBV28,NA,TRBJ2-5,CASSGGSRKTQYF,TGTGCCAGCAGTGGAGGTAGCCGGAAGACCCAGTACTTC
few,TRBV6-2/TRBV6-3,NA,TRBJ1-2,CASSYSNYGYTF,TGTGCCAGCAGTTATTCAAACTATGGCTACACCTTC
NA,TRBV23-1,NA,TRBJ1-3,CASSHFPMGGSGNTIYF,TGCGCCAGCAGTCACTTCCCAATGGGGGGCTCTGGAAACACCATATATTTT
few,TRBV5-1,NA,TRBJ1-2,CASSLGQGNYGYTF,TGCGCCAGCAGCTTGGGGCAGGGTAACTATGGCTACACCTTC
NA,TRBV5-1,TRBD1,TRBJ2-3,CASSRFNRGTGDTQYF,TGCGCCAGCAGCCGATTCAACAGGGGAACGGGAGATACGCAGTATTTT
NA,TRBV2,TRBD2,TRBJ2-1,CASRGLMGGKDYNEQFF,TGTGCCAGCCGGGGACTCATGGGGGGGAAGGATTACAATGAGCAGTTCTTC
NA,TRBV5-4,NA,TRBJ1-2,CASSSDSPNYGYTF,TGTGCCAGCAGCTCGGACAGTCCTAACTATGGCTACACCTTC
NA,TRBV15,NA,TRBJ1-5,CATSRGQYQPQHF,TGTGCCACCAGCAGAGGACAGTATCAGCCCCAGCATTTT
NA,TRBV3-1/TRBV3-2,NA,TRBJ1-2,CASSQDSTWGGYTF,TGTGCCAGCAGCCAAGATTCAACTTGGGGCGGCTACACCTTC
NA,TRBV9,TRBD2,TRBJ2-2,CASTPGLADTGELFF,TGTGCCAGCACGCCGGGGCTAGCGGACACCGGGGAGCTGTTTTTT
NA,TRBV5-1,NA,TRBJ1-2,CASSLDTNYGYTF,TGCGCCAGCAGCTTGGACACCAACTATGGCTACACCTTC
NA,TRBV20-1,NA,TRBJ2-3,CSAMTGDTQYF,TGCAGTGCTATGACAGGAGATACGCAGTATTTT
NA,TRBV7-2,NA,TRBJ2-1,CASSLGLAQFF,TGTGCCAGCAGCTTAGGGCTAGCGCAGTTCTTC
NA,TRBV18,NA,TRBJ2-2,CASSSGQNTGELFF,TGTGCCAGCTCATCGGGACAGAACACCGGGGAGCTGTTTTTT
NA,TRBV30,NA,TRBJ1-1,CAWTRTDGTEAFF,TGTGCCTGGACTAGGACAGACGGCACTGAAGCTTTCTTT
once,TRBV6-5,TRBD1,TRBJ1-2,CASRPRGNYGYTF,TGTGCCAGCAGACCCAGGGGGAACTATGGCTACACCTTC
NA,TRBV27,TRBD2,TRBJ2-1,CASSLFGTSNEQFF,TGTGCCAGCAGTTTATTCGGGACTAGCAATGAGCAGTTCTTC
NA,TRBV11-2,TRBD2,TRBJ2-1,CASSRVGGRSNEQFF,TGTGCCAGCAGCCGCGTGGGCGGGAGGTCAAATGAGCAGTTCTTC
NA,TRBV5-6,TRBD1,TRBJ1-2,CASSLTTNTDRGLGGYTF,TGTGCCAGCAGTCTTACCACTAACACAGACAGGGGGCTGGGTGGCTACACCTTC
NA,TRBV7-9,NA,TRBJ2-7,CASSLTSLEQYF,TGTGCCAGCAGCTTAACTAGCCTGGAGCAGTACTTC
NA,TRBV5-4,NA,TRBJ1-1,CASSVPFGAKAEAFF,TGTGCCAGCAGCGTACCTTTTGGGGCTAAGGCTGAAGCTTTCTTT
NA,TRBV7-9,NA,TRBJ1-1,CASSPGGPNTEAFF,TGTGCCAGCAGCCCCGGGGGGCCGAACACTGAAGCTTTCTTT
NA,TRBV2,TRBD2,TRBJ2-1,CASTPGLAAYNEQFF,TGTGCCAGCACCCCGGGACTAGCGGCATACAATGAGCAGTTCTTC
once,TRBV20-1,NA,TRBJ1-4,CSASPNEKLFF,TGCAGTGCTAGCCCAAATGAAAAACTGTTTTTT
NA,TRBV6-1,NA,TRBJ2-5,CASSFRDTKETQYF,TGTGCCAGCAGTTTCCGAGACACCAAAGAGACCCAGTACTTC
few,TRBV28,TRBD1,TRBJ1-2,CASREGTGILRGYTF,TGTGCCAGCAGGGAAGGGACAGGGATTTTGAGAGGCTACACCTTC